Listed below are T cell receptor beta chains from one sample, sequenced in a study of molecular identifiers for immune sequencing clone quantification. One entry per CDR3 protein results from TCRdb running MiXCR on the PCR reads. The sample contains approximately 550,000 distinct CDR3 sequences, around 21% of which appear only once. The specimen was naive CD8+ T cells from blood, with Jurkat cell RNA spiked in. Receptor source: a human donor in good health. Some libraries in this study had Jurkat cell RNA spiked in. Both conserved end residues are part of each CDR3. The D gene is left open where the match is weak. The size field is filled for only some rows; it gives once, few, many or a size class.

D gene: -; V gene: TRBV27; clone size: -; J gene: TRBJ1-1; CDR3 protein: CASSLQGRNTEAFF; CDR3 DNA: TGTGCCAGCAGTTTGCAGGGAAGGAACACTGAAGCTTTCTTT
D gene: -; V gene: TRBV10-3; clone size: few; J gene: TRBJ2-3; CDR3 protein: CAISESAEGDTQYF; CDR3 DNA: TGTGCCATCAGTGAGTCGGCAGAGGGGGATACGCAGTATTTT
D gene: TRBD2; V gene: TRBV20-1; clone size: many; J gene: TRBJ2-7; CDR3 protein: CSARPLAEGSYEQYF; CDR3 DNA: TGCAGTGCTAGACCTCTAGCGGAGGGGTCCTACGAGCAGTACTTC
D gene: -; V gene: TRBV7-2; clone size: few; J gene: TRBJ2-1; CDR3 protein: CASSFFTYNEQFF; CDR3 DNA: TGTGCCAGCAGCTTTTTCACTTACAATGAGCAGTTCTTC
D gene: TRBD2; V gene: TRBV11-1; clone size: few; J gene: TRBJ2-1; CDR3 protein: CASSLGWAGGYNEQFF; CDR3 DNA: TGTGCCAGCAGCTTAGGTTGGGCGGGAGGATACAATGAGCAGTTCTTC
D gene: TRBD1; V gene: TRBV5-6; clone size: many; J gene: TRBJ1-5; CDR3 protein: CASSLDRGPNQPQHF; CDR3 DNA: TGTGCCAGCAGCTTGGACAGGGGGCCCAATCAGCCCCAGCATTTT
D gene: -; V gene: TRBV30; clone size: -; J gene: TRBJ1-1; CDR3 protein: CAWGDMGEYTGAFF; CDR3 DNA: TGTGCCTGGGGTGACATGGGCGAGTACACTGGAGCTTTCTTT
D gene: TRBD2; V gene: TRBV20-1; clone size: -; J gene: TRBJ2-1; CDR3 protein: CSAGEFPLLAGGTHEQFF; CDR3 DNA: TGCAGTGCTGGAGAATTCCCACTACTAGCGGGAGGAACCCATGAGCAGTTCTTC
D gene: -; V gene: TRBV12-5; clone size: many; J gene: TRBJ2-1; CDR3 protein: CASGLMGGGGYYNEQFF; CDR3 DNA: TGTGCTAGTGGTTTGATGGGAGGAGGAGGGTACTACAATGAGCAGTTCTTC
D gene: TRBD2; V gene: TRBV18; clone size: many; J gene: TRBJ2-7; CDR3 protein: CASSPVTSGKYEQYF; CDR3 DNA: TGTGCCAGCTCCCCCGTTACTAGCGGAAAGTACGAGCAGTACTTC
D gene: -; V gene: TRBV27; clone size: few; J gene: TRBJ1-1; CDR3 protein: CASSIGLDTEAFF; CDR3 DNA: TGTGCCAGCAGTATTGGATTAGACACTGAAGCTTTCTTT
D gene: TRBD1; V gene: TRBV6-2/TRBV6-3; clone size: few; J gene: TRBJ2-1; CDR3 protein: CASSYSETGGVEQFF; CDR3 DNA: TGTGCCAGCAGTTACTCTGAGACAGGGGGTGTTGAGCAGTTCTTC
D gene: -; V gene: TRBV6-2/TRBV6-3; clone size: many; J gene: TRBJ1-1; CDR3 protein: CASSYSRAETEAFF; CDR3 DNA: TGTGCCAGCAGTTACTCAAGGGCTGAGACTGAAGCTTTCTTT
D gene: -; V gene: TRBV13; clone size: many; J gene: TRBJ2-5; CDR3 protein: CASSPARANQYF; CDR3 DNA: TGTGCCAGCAGCCCAGCCCGGGCCAACCAGTACTTC
D gene: -; V gene: TRBV7-2; clone size: -; J gene: TRBJ1-6; CDR3 protein: CASSLDLRGIPNSPLHF; CDR3 DNA: TGTGCCAGCAGCTTAGATCTTCGGGGGATCCCCAATTCACCCCTCCACTTT
D gene: TRBD2; V gene: TRBV19; clone size: -; J gene: TRBJ2-3; CDR3 protein: CASSILGLAGGDTQYF; CDR3 DNA: TGTGCCAGTAGTATTCTAGGACTAGCGGGAGGAGATACGCAGTATTTT
D gene: -; V gene: TRBV24-1; clone size: many; J gene: TRBJ2-3; CDR3 protein: CATSNRDNADTQYF; CDR3 DNA: TGTGCCACCAGTAACCGGGATAATGCAGATACGCAGTATTTT
D gene: TRBD2; V gene: TRBV20-1; clone size: -; J gene: TRBJ2-3; CDR3 protein: CSARGVDYGGGIADTQYF; CDR3 DNA: TGCAGTGCTAGAGGGGTGGACTACGGCGGGGGGATCGCAGATACGCAGTATTTT
D gene: -; V gene: TRBV7-6; clone size: many; J gene: TRBJ2-5; CDR3 protein: CASSQGQTQYF; CDR3 DNA: TGCGCCAGCAGCCAAGGGCAGACCCAGTACTTC
D gene: TRBD1; V gene: TRBV20-1; clone size: few; J gene: TRBJ1-5; CDR3 protein: CSARAYTEQGASSNQPQHF; CDR3 DNA: TGCAGTGCTAGAGCATATACGGAACAGGGGGCTTCTAGCAATCAGCCCCAGCATTTT
D gene: -; V gene: TRBV4-1; clone size: many; J gene: TRBJ1-1; CDR3 protein: CASSQVGHLNTEAFF; CDR3 DNA: TGCGCCAGCAGCCAGGTAGGTCATCTGAACACTGAAGCTTTCTTT
D gene: -; V gene: TRBV7-9; clone size: -; J gene: TRBJ2-1; CDR3 protein: CASSPGRGTYNVQFF; CDR3 DNA: TGTGCCAGCAGCCCGGGACGGGGGACCTACAATGTGCAGTTCTTC
D gene: -; V gene: TRBV9; clone size: many; J gene: TRBJ1-1; CDR3 protein: CASSVDSSDEAFF; CDR3 DNA: TGTGCCAGCAGCGTAGATTCGAGCGATGAAGCTTTCTTT
D gene: TRBD2; V gene: TRBV10-3; clone size: many; J gene: TRBJ2-3; CDR3 protein: CAISEAGEDTQYF; CDR3 DNA: TGTGCCATCAGTGAGGCGGGAGAAGATACGCAGTATTTT
D gene: TRBD1; V gene: TRBV29-1; clone size: -; J gene: TRBJ1-2; CDR3 protein: CSAGQGEDGYTF; CDR3 DNA: TGCAGCGCTGGACAGGGAGAGGATGGCTACACCTTC
D gene: -; V gene: TRBV6-6; clone size: few; J gene: TRBJ2-3; CDR3 protein: CASSYSPSVHTDTQYF; CDR3 DNA: TGTGCCAGCAGTTACTCTCCCAGCGTCCACACAGATACGCAGTATTTT
D gene: -; V gene: TRBV11-2; clone size: many; J gene: TRBJ2-7; CDR3 protein: CASSLDVAYEQYF; CDR3 DNA: TGTGCCAGCAGCTTAGATGTTGCCTACGAGCAGTACTTC
D gene: -; V gene: TRBV30; clone size: few; J gene: TRBJ2-3; CDR3 protein: CAWNSGGATTDTQYF; CDR3 DNA: TGTGCCTGGAACTCTGGGGGGGCCACCACAGATACGCAGTATTTT
D gene: TRBD2; V gene: TRBV3-1; clone size: -; J gene: TRBJ2-5; CDR3 protein: CASLTSVPQETQYF; CDR3 DNA: TGTGCCAGCTTGACTAGCGTACCTCAAGAGACCCAGTACTTC
D gene: TRBD2; V gene: TRBV28; clone size: few; J gene: TRBJ2-7; CDR3 protein: CASSLFREGPYEQYF; CDR3 DNA: TGTGCCAGCAGTTTATTCCGGGAGGGCCCCTACGAGCAGTACTTC
D gene: TRBD2; V gene: TRBV27; clone size: -; J gene: TRBJ2-7; CDR3 protein: CASSLTSGRSYEQYF; CDR3 DNA: TGTGCCAGCAGCTTGACTAGCGGGAGGTCCTACGAGCAGTACTTC
D gene: -; V gene: TRBV9; clone size: -; J gene: TRBJ2-2; CDR3 protein: CASSVVAGGVTGELFF; CDR3 DNA: TGTGCCAGCAGCGTAGTGGCAGGGGGGGTGACCGGGGAGCTGTTTTTT
D gene: -; V gene: TRBV27; clone size: -; J gene: TRBJ2-3; CDR3 protein: CASSRKGPADTQYF; CDR3 DNA: TGTGCCAGCTCGAGGAAGGGTCCCGCAGATACGCAGTATTTT
D gene: TRBD1; V gene: TRBV6-2/TRBV6-3; clone size: -; J gene: TRBJ1-5; CDR3 protein: CASGTGTGAADQPQHF; CDR3 DNA: TGTGCCAGCGGGACCGGGACAGGGGCCGCGGATCAGCCCCAGCATTTT
D gene: -; V gene: TRBV12-3/TRBV12-4; clone size: many; J gene: TRBJ1-5; CDR3 protein: CASRSSYGNQPQHF; CDR3 DNA: TGTGCCAGCAGATCTTCCTACGGCAATCAGCCCCAGCATTTT
D gene: TRBD1; V gene: TRBV6-2/TRBV6-3; clone size: -; J gene: TRBJ1-5; CDR3 protein: CASSTSGTGYQPQHF; CDR3 DNA: TGTGCCAGCAGTACCTCCGGGACAGGGTATCAGCCCCAGCATTTT
D gene: -; V gene: TRBV19; clone size: many; J gene: TRBJ2-3; CDR3 protein: CASSIDWTDTQYF; CDR3 DNA: TGTGCCAGTAGTATAGATTGGACAGATACGCAGTATTTT
D gene: -; V gene: TRBV27; clone size: -; J gene: TRBJ2-7; CDR3 protein: CASSPGTLSEQYF; CDR3 DNA: TGTGCCAGCAGTCCCGGGACTTTGTCCGAGCAGTACTTC
D gene: TRBD1; V gene: TRBV27; clone size: few; J gene: TRBJ2-6; CDR3 protein: CASSYLRDRVGSGANVLTF; CDR3 DNA: TGTGCCAGCAGTTACCTCAGGGACAGGGTAGGCTCTGGGGCCAACGTCCTGACTTTC
D gene: -; V gene: TRBV6-2/TRBV6-3; clone size: many; J gene: TRBJ2-4; CDR3 protein: CASSYSIQDGAQYF; CDR3 DNA: TGTGCCAGCAGTTACTCGATACAGGATGGAGCGCAGTACTTC
D gene: -; V gene: TRBV6-6; clone size: -; J gene: TRBJ1-5; CDR3 protein: CASSCSSLYSNQPQHF; CDR3 DNA: TGTGCCAGCAGTTGCTCTTCACTTTATAGCAATCAGCCCCAGCATTTT